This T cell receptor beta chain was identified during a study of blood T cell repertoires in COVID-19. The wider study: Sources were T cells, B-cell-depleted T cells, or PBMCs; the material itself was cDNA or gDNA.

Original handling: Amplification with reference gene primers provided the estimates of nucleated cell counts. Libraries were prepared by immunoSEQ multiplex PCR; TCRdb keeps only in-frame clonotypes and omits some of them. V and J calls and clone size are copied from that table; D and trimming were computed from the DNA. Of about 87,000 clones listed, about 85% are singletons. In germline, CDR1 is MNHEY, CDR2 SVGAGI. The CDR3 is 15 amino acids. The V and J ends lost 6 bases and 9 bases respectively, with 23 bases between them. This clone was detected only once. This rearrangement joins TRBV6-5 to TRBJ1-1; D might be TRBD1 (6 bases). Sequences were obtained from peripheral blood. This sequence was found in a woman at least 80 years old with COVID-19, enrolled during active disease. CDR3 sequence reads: CASSPSTGPYLQAFF. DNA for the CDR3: TGTGCCAGCAGCCCATCGACAGGCCCTTATCTCCAAGCTTTCTTT.